The clone carrying this TCR beta chain was recorded many times. Antigen specificity is unknown. This sample was taken from a study of early T cells in non-severe SARS-CoV-2 infection. The overall study: The study sequenced bulk RNA from unsorted whole blood, with chains unpaired.

Study conclusions and caveats: VDJdb matching skewed toward anti-spike CD8 responses, missing private and CD4 specificities.

Deletions cut 0 bases from V and 4 bases from J, with 16 bases between. Per germline, CDR1 LGHDT and CDR2 YNNKEL (reference sequence). The CDR3 spans 16 residues. Each cDNA molecule carried a unique molecular identifier. TCRdb passed the 5' RACE reads through MiXCR, listing each CDR3 protein once. The data contain 95,000 to 100,000 distinct CDR3 sequences, approximately 13% of them singletons. Specimen: whole blood. The V gene is TRBV3-1, the J gene TRBJ2-7, with D possibly being TRBD1 (6 bases). The source of this sequence is an adult who was a healthcare worker with PCR-confirmed SARS-CoV-2 infection or an uninfected control (not recorded which). DNA for the CDR3: TGTGCCAGCAGCCAAGATGTGGGGACAAAGGTGTACGAGCAGTACTTC. Translating it yields CASSQDVGTKVYEQYF.